This T cell receptor beta chain appears in the sequencing data of a study of T cell responses to AZD1222 COVID-19 vaccine. In the study overall: Second-dose groups at about 4 or about 12 weeks were pooled. Points from the study as a whole: Donors, mostly white British, included more females; clonal diversity was possibly underestimated.

This clone was picked up one time. What it binds is unknown. V lost 7 bases and J lost 2, with 5 bases in between. CDR3 length equals 12 residues. Produced via immunoSEQ multiplex PCR; TCRdb's table is partial and in-frame only. The sample lists about 180,000 clones; 85% to 90% were seen once. The V gene is TRBV12-3 or TRBV12-4, the J gene TRBJ2-2; D not resolved. Source: peripheral blood, taken on day 0 of AZD1222 vaccination. This TCR was sampled from an adult in good health. This chain's CDR3 is CASTSNTGELFF. The CDR3 DNA is TGTGCCAGCACCTCTAACACCGGGGAGCTGTTTTTT.